One and the same sample provided the 21 T cell receptor beta chains below, sequenced in a study of blood T cell repertoires in COVID-19 (dated by TCRdb to 2018 to 2020). Libraries came from the immunoSEQ multiplex PCR assay. TCRdb's version of the immuneACCESS table is confined to in-frame rearrangements and falls short of the full clone set. An unresolved V gene accounts for under half of the shortfall where checked; the remainder is of unknown origin. In all, the sample holds under 200,000 clones, and 70% to 90% of those were seen once. The ten largest make up 8% to 9% of the sample. Sequenced sample: peripheral blood. Source of these receptors: an older woman with COVID-19, enrolled during active disease.

The chain couples TRBV12-3 or TRBV12-4 to TRBJ1-1; 7 bases map to TRBD1. The CDR3 loop spans 13 amino acids. V trimming: 6 bases; J trimming: 3 bases; junction bases outside the gene matches: 4. The CDR3 spells CASRSQGYTEAFF. The CDR3 nucleotides are TGTGCCAGCAGGTCACAGGGGTACACTGAAGCTTTCTTT.

V and J are TRBV19 and TRBJ1-5, with D perhaps matching TRBD1 (6 bases). Deletions cut 4 bases from V and 1 base from J, with 11 bases between. The V gene's germline CDR1 is LNHDA and CDR2 SQIVND (reference sequence). The CDR3 consists of 15 residues. The CDR3 loop is CASSTYRASNQPQHF. The DNA of the CDR3 is TGTGCCAGTAGTACCTACAGGGCCAGCAATCAGCCCCAGCATTTT.

This clone showed up just a few times. The rearrangement links TRBV6-5 to TRBJ1-6, with 11 bases fitting TRBD1. Germline V lookup: CDR1 MNHEY, CDR2 SVGAGI. Trimming removed 2 bases from V and 10 bases from J; junction bases left unmatched: 4. The length of the CDR3 is 15 residues. The CDR3 coding sequence is TGTGCCAGCAGTTACGGACAGGGGGCTTCCTCACCCCTCCACTTT. As protein: CASSYGQGASSPLHF.

About this clone itself: Other DNA sequences in this sample translate to the same CDR3. J is TRBJ1-1 and V is TRBV3-1 (or the pseudogene TRBV3-2); perhaps TRBD1 as D (6 bases). The V end lost 4 bases, the J end lost 0 bases, and 9 bases lay between the germline ends. This CDR3 is built from 14 residues. Germline V CDR1 and CDR2: LGHDT, YNNKEL (reference sequence). The CDR3 DNA sequence: TGTGCCAGCAGCCCCGGACAGCTGAACACTGAAGCTTTCTTT. Its protein is CASSPGQLNTEAFF.

This sequence joins TRBV15 and TRBJ1-5; 7 bases fit TRBD1. CDR1 and CDR2 from the germline V gene are LNHNV and YYDKDF (reference sequence). CDR3 length equals 18 residues. V was pared by 0 bases and J by 7 bases, with 15 bases of the junction left unmatched. The CDR3 region is CATSRDTGAGEGQQPQHF. CDR3 coding DNA: TGTGCCACCAGCAGAGATACAGGGGCCGGAGAGGGACAACAGCCCCAGCATTTT.

The chain couples TRBV6-1 to TRBJ1-5; tentative D call: TRBD1 (5 bases). Germline CDR1 reads MNHNS; CDR2 reads SASEGT. Trimming took 1 base from V and 2 from J, leaving 6 bases between them. The CDR3 runs to 14 residues. The CDR3 spells CASSEGGGNQPQHF. CDR3 nucleotide sequence: TGTGCCAGCAGTGAAGGGGGGGGCAATCAGCCCCAGCATTTT.

The chain joins TRBV20-1 to TRBJ1-2; D is unclear. The germline V and J ends were trimmed by 6 bases and 3 bases, with 8 bases remaining between them. From germline, CDR1 is DFQATT and CDR2 SNEGSKA (reference sequence). The CDR3 loop spans 11 amino acids. Here the CDR3 reads CSARTDYGYTF. The CDR3 DNA is TGCAGTGCCAGGACTGACTATGGCTACACCTTC.

V and J are TRBV19 and TRBJ1-1; 8 nucleotides align to TRBD1. This CDR3 is built from 15 residues. Germline CDR1 and CDR2: LNHDA and SQIVND (reference sequence). J was trimmed by 3 bases and V by 3 bases; bases with no gene match: 6. The CDR3 DNA reads as TGTGCCAGTAGTATTCTAGGACAGGGTGACACTGAAGCTTTCTTT. Translating gives CASSILGQGDTEAFF.

The J gene is TRBJ1-2, the V gene TRBV5-1; possible D gene TRBD1, 6 bases. CDR1 SGHRS and CDR2 YFSETQ come from the germline V gene. CDR3 length: 14 amino acids. V shed 3 bases and J shed 7 bases, with 16 bases lying between them. CDR3 amino acids: CASSSELGARGYTF. CDR3 bases: TGCGCCAGCAGCTCCGAGTTGGGGGCGCGTGGCTACACCTTC. Full variable domain (rest looked up from reference TRBV5-1 and TRBJ1-2): KAGVTQTPRYLIKTRGQQVTLSCSPISGHRSVSWYQQTPGQGLQFLFEYFSETQRNKGNFPGRFSGRQFSNSRSEMNVSTLELGDSALYLCASSSELGARGYTFGSGTRLTVV.

This chain joins TRBV6-6 and TRBJ1-2; D gene ambiguous. The germline V and J ends were trimmed by 2 bases and 0 bases, with 7 bases remaining between them. The CDR3 spans 14 residues. The germline CDR1 and CDR2 sequences are MNHNY and SVGAGI (reference sequence). The CDR3 DNA is TGTGCCAGCAGTTACCTAGCAGCTAACTATGGCTACACCTTC. Translation gives CASSYLAANYGYTF.

This clone was detected only once. This chain connects TRBV11-3 to TRBJ2-5; 11 positions match TRBD2. The trim removed 3 bases at V and 1 base at J, leaving 1 base unmatched. The CDR3 sequence is 15 residues long. Germline V gives CDR1 SGHNT, CDR2 YENEEA. In DNA form, the CDR3 reads TGTGCCAGCAGCTTTGGGACTAGCGGCCAAGAGACCCAGTACTTC. As protein: CASSFGTSGQETQYF.

The rearrangement links TRBV27 to TRBJ2-1; 8 bases agree with TRBD2. This CDR3 region has 14 residues. Germline loops: CDR1 MNHEY, CDR2 SMNVEV (reference sequence). The ends lost 0 bases at V and 10 bases at J; junction bases unmatched: 5. The CDR3, as DNA: TGTGCCAGCAGTTTATCATGGACTAGCCGAGAGCAGTTCTTC. This codes for CASSLSWTSREQFF.

The rearrangement links TRBV7-3 to TRBJ1-2; D may be TRBD1 (5 bases). The CDR3 spans 14 residues. Germline CDR1 is SGHTA and CDR2 is FQGTGA. The V and J ends lost 7 bases and 3 bases respectively, with 15 bases between them. This CDR3 reads CASTPGGGYYGYTF. The CDR3 coding sequence is TGTGCCAGCACCCCGGGGGGTGGATACTATGGCTACACCTTC.

V usage is TRBV3-1 (or the pseudogene TRBV3-2) and J usage is TRBJ1-3; a possible D gene is TRBD1 (6 bases). Trimming stripped 2 bases from V and 0 bases from J, with 14 bases between. This CDR3 region has 17 residues. From germline, CDR1 is LGHDT and CDR2 YNNKEL (reference sequence). CDR3 coding DNA: TGTGCCAGCAGCCAACTTGGGGGAGGGGGCTCTGGAAACACCATATATTTT. It codes for CASSQLGGGGSGNTIYF.

The chain is built from TRBV29-1 and TRBJ1-2, with 10 bases identical to TRBD1. Germline lookup yields CDR1 SQVTM and CDR2 ANQGSEA. The CDR3 covers 13 residues. Trimming removed 6 bases from V and 8 bases from J; junction bases left unmatched: 9. The CDR3 DNA reads as TGCAGCGTCCCAAGGGGACAGGGGAACGGCTACACCTTC. Its protein is CSVPRGQGNGYTF.

V gene TRBV6-1 combines with J gene TRBJ1-1; D unclear. V was trimmed by 2 bases and J by 3 bases, leaving 13 bases between them. The CDR3 extends over 15 amino acids. Germline CDR1 is MNHNS and CDR2 is SASEGT. The CDR3 DNA reads as TGTGCCAGCAGTGAAATGCCCGGGTACGACACTGAAGCTTTCTTT. Translated, it gives CASSEMPGYDTEAFF.

This chain uses TRBV9 with TRBJ1-4; D gene ambiguous. This CDR3 is built from 15 residues. Germline lookup yields CDR1 SGDLS and CDR2 YYNGEE. The V end was cut by 4 bases, the J end by 7 bases, with 17 bases between. The CDR3 spells CASSKRREVGEKLFF. DNA of the CDR3: TGTGCCAGCAGCAAGAGGAGGGAAGTGGGTGAAAAACTGTTTTTT.

This clone appeared a few times. The chain links TRBV6-1 to TRBJ2-7; tentatively, D is TRBD2 (5 bases). Germline lookup yields CDR1 MNHNS and CDR2 SASEGT. CDR3 length equals 13 residues. The V end was cut by 3 bases, the J end by 3 bases, with 9 bases between. The CDR3 region is CASSEGSYYEQYV. CDR3 nucleotide sequence: TGTGCCAGCAGTGAGGGGAGCTACTACGAGCAGTACGTC.

This clone was observed once. Here the CDR3 reads CASSTSGRARQFF. In DNA form, the CDR3 reads TGTGCCAGTAGTACTAGCGGGAGGGCCAGGCAGTTCTTC. J is TRBJ2-1 and V is TRBV19; 12 bases line up with TRBD2. Unmatched junction bases numbered 4, after V lost 4 bases and J lost 12 bases. This CDR3 contains 13 residues. The germline V gene encodes CDR1 LNHDA and CDR2 SQIVND (reference sequence).

The chain's CDR3 is CAWSWQGKNGYTF. CDR3 nucleotides: TGTGCCTGGAGTTGGCAGGGGAAGAATGGCTACACCTTC. The V and J genes are TRBV30 and TRBJ1-2, with TRBD1 as a possible D gene (6 bases). The germline V gene encodes CDR1 GTSNPN and CDR2 SVGIG (reference sequence). CDR3 length: 13 amino acids. The V and J ends lost 2 bases and 6 bases respectively, with 13 bases between them.

The chain links TRBV5-1 to TRBJ2-7; 10 positions agree with TRBD1. CDR1 and CDR2 from the germline V gene are SGHRS and YFSETQ. V dropped 0 bases and J dropped 3; count of bases not matched to a gene: 3. This CDR3 is built from 15 residues. CDR3 bases: TGCGCCAGCAGCTTGGGGACAGGGGGTATCTACGAGCAGTACGTC. Translated: CASSLGTGGIYEQYV.